These T cell receptor beta chains were read from a single sample in a study of OX40 agonist ivuxolimab in advanced cancers. Sequenced by immunoSEQ multiplex PCR; TCRdb stores in-frame clones only, minus some. The repertoire includes more than 70,000 clones, 80% to 90% of them detected once, and under 2% sits in the top ten. The sample was CD4+ or CD8+ T cells sorted from blood, taken in a trial of the OX40 agonist ivuxolimab. Receptor source: an adult with an advanced solid tumor such as melanoma, head and neck, liver or kidney cancer. Each CDR3 is given with its conserved first and last residue. The D gene is left open where the match is weak. Where a row states a size, it is once, few, many or the class of an expanded clone; other rows omit it.

v_call: TRBV2
j_call: TRBJ1-4
clone_size: few
d_call: NA
cdr3_aa: CASSTGFANEKLFF
cdr3_nt: TGTGCCAGCAGCACAGGGTTCGCTAATGAAAAACTGTTTTTT

v_call: TRBV6-5
j_call: TRBJ2-1
clone_size: once
d_call: TRBD2
cdr3_aa: CASSLGLAGTRQFF
cdr3_nt: TGTGCCAGCAGCCTTGGACTAGCGGGGACGCGTCAGTTCTTC

v_call: TRBV27
j_call: TRBJ1-3
clone_size: NA
d_call: NA
cdr3_aa: CASSLRGNTIYF
cdr3_nt: TGTGCCAGCAGTTTAAGGGGAAACACCATATATTTT

v_call: TRBV5-6
j_call: TRBJ2-7
clone_size: NA
d_call: NA
cdr3_aa: CASTPAWPDPYEQYF
cdr3_nt: TGTGCCAGCACCCCTGCTTGGCCAGATCCCTACGAGCAGTACTTC

v_call: TRBV2
j_call: TRBJ1-2
clone_size: NA
d_call: NA
cdr3_aa: CASSEAGRARYGYTF
cdr3_nt: TGTGCCAGCAGTGAAGCTGGCAGGGCGAGGTATGGCTACACCTTC

v_call: TRBV19
j_call: TRBJ1-3
clone_size: NA
d_call: NA
cdr3_aa: CASSIGRQEPSSGNTIYF
cdr3_nt: TGTGCCAGTAGTATAGGCCGACAGGAGCCGAGCTCTGGAAACACCATATATTTT

v_call: TRBV5-6
j_call: TRBJ1-4
clone_size: NA
d_call: NA
cdr3_aa: CASSTGTVSEKLFF
cdr3_nt: TGTGCCAGCAGTACCGGGACGGTCTCGGAAAAACTGTTTTTT

v_call: TRBV15
j_call: TRBJ1-4
clone_size: NA
d_call: NA
cdr3_aa: CATSRDGGPSEKLFF
cdr3_nt: TGTGCCACCAGCAGAGATGGGGGGCCTAGTGAAAAACTGTTTTTT

v_call: TRBV15
j_call: TRBJ1-1
clone_size: few
d_call: TRBD1
cdr3_aa: CATSGGDRLNTEAFF
cdr3_nt: TGTGCCACCAGCGGGGGGGACAGGTTGAACACTGAAGCTTTCTTT

v_call: TRBV5-4
j_call: TRBJ2-3
clone_size: NA
d_call: TRBD1
cdr3_aa: CASSWGMGQGIDTQYF
cdr3_nt: TGTGCCAGCAGCTGGGGGATGGGACAGGGGATTGATACGCAGTATTTT